Each of the 3 T cell receptor beta chains below was sequenced from the same sample in a study of cytomegalovirus exposure and HLA in healthy donors (dated by TCRdb to the late 2010s). Libraries were constructed by the immunoSEQ multiplex PCR assay. For the multiplex PCR, a mixture combining 60 forward primers for TCR Vbeta segments and 13 reverse primers for TCR Jbeta segments was used. TCRdb took over this immuneACCESS table, retaining in-frame rearrangements with V and J assigned. Such tables are incomplete; in checked studies, under half of the missing clones stem from an unresolved V gene, and the remainder is unexplained. Within this sample are approximately 160,000 clones, with more than 60% of them counted one time only. The top ten constitute 4.9% of the sample. The sample taken for sequencing was PBMCs. Source of these receptors: a male donor in good health and CMV-seronegative.

This rearrangement joins TRBV27 to TRBJ1-1; possibly TRBD1 for D (5 bases). CDR3 length: 13 amino acids. V was clipped by 5 bases and J by 4 bases, with 11 bases between them. Germline assignment: CDR1 MNHEY and CDR2 SMNVEV (reference sequence). The DNA for the CDR3 is TGTGCCAGCAGTCCCCAAGGGGCCACTGAAGCTTTCTTT. Translating it yields CASSPQGATEAFF.

The gene calls are TRBV5-1 and TRBJ2-2; the match to TRBD2 covers 7 bases. The CDR3 loop spans 14 amino acids. CDR1 is SGHRS and CDR2 is YFSETQ in the germline V gene. Trimming removed 6 bases from V and 1 base from J; junction bases left unmatched: 3. Written as DNA, the CDR3 is TGCGCCAGCAATCCTAGCGGGAACACCGGGGAGCTGTTTTTT. Its protein is CASNPSGNTGELFF.

The V call is TRBV7-8, the J call TRBJ2-7; TRBD2 agrees at 11 bases. V lost 2 bases and J lost 3; bases outside the gene matches: 6. The CDR3 is 16 residues long. The germline CDR1 and CDR2 sequences are SGHVS and FQNEAQ. The CDR3: CASSLSLAGGRYEQYF. CDR3 in DNA: TGTGCCAGCAGCTTATCTCTAGCGGGGGGACGCTACGAGCAGTACTTC. The full variable domain, its missing parts supplied by reference TRBV7-8 and TRBJ2-7, is GAGVSQSPRYKVAKRGQDVALRCDPISGHVSLFWYQQALGQGPEFLTYFQNEAQLDKSGLPSDRFFAERPEGSVSTLKIQRTQQEDSAVYLCASSLSLAGGRYEQYFGPGTRLTVT.